These T cell receptor beta chains were read from a single sample in a study of blood T cell repertoires in COVID-19. TCRdb's table, derived via immunoSEQ multiplex PCR, lists solely in-frame clones and lacks some. The repertoire holds 150,000 or so clones, roughly 90% seen once, with approximately 3.8% in the top ten. Sequencing was carried out using PBMCs or T cells enriched from blood (not recorded which). These receptors were obtained from a woman aged 40 to 50 who had been exposed to COVID-19. Each CDR3 is given with its conserved first and last residue. Fields, in order: V gene, D gene, clone size, J gene, CDR3 protein, CDR3 DNA. A D gene is named only where the DNA matches it firmly. Clone size is not always given. Where it is, it says once, few, many or a class for expanded clones.

>TRBV27|TRBD1|NA|TRBJ2-7
CASSLRDRAYEQYF
TGTGCCAGCAGTTTAAGAGACAGGGCCTACGAGCAGTACTTC
>TRBV7-9|TRBD2|NA|TRBJ2-7
CASSQRGGTYGQYF
TGTGCCAGCAGCCAGCGGGGGGGTACCTACGGGCAGTACTTC
>TRBV19|NA|NA|TRBJ1-1
CASSVLSRQRLNTEAFF
TGTGCCAGTAGTGTCCTATCTAGGCAGAGACTGAACACTGAAGCTTTCTTT
>TRBV19|NA|NA|TRBJ2-1
CASSIDRPGHPINEQFF
TGTGCCAGTAGTATAGATCGTCCGGGACACCCGATCAATGAGCAGTTCTTC
>TRBV7-7|NA|NA|TRBJ2-3
CASSPAPRAGPDTQYF
TGTGCCAGCAGCCCAGCCCCCCGGGCAGGGCCAGATACGCAGTATTTT
>TRBV5-1|NA|NA|TRBJ2-1
CASSPSGPSYNEQFF
TGCGCCAGCAGCCCGAGCGGGCCCTCCTACAATGAGCAGTTCTTC
>TRBV6-1|TRBD2|NA|TRBJ2-7
CASSEGLSYEQYF
TGTGCCAGCAGTGAGGGACTATCCTACGAGCAGTACTTC
>TRBV5-4|TRBD1|NA|TRBJ2-7
CASSPPGQVSYEQYF
TGTGCCAGCAGCCCGCCGGGACAGGTCTCCTACGAGCAGTACTTC
>TRBV7-9|NA|once|TRBJ1-2
CASSLVAGGAGYTF
TGTGCCAGCAGCTTAGTAGCGGGGGGCGCTGGCTACACCTTC
>TRBV5-5|NA|NA|TRBJ2-1
CASSSDLSYNEQFF
TGTGCCAGCAGCTCGGACTTATCCTACAATGAGCAGTTCTTC
>TRBV7-7|TRBD1|NA|TRBJ2-1
CASSLDGQGPYNEQFF
TGTGCCAGCAGCTTAGACGGACAGGGACCCTACAATGAGCAGTTCTTC
>TRBV10-2|TRBD1|NA|TRBJ1-1
CASWDRNKNTEAFF
TGCGCCAGCTGGGACAGGAACAAGAACACTGAAGCTTTCTTT
>TRBV3-1/TRBV3-2|NA|NA|TRBJ1-4
CASSQLLGGTATNEKLFF
TGTGCCAGCAGCCAATTACTGGGAGGGACCGCAACTAATGAAAAACTGTTTTTT
>TRBV2|TRBD1|NA|TRBJ2-7
CASTPGTASSYEQYF
TGTGCCAGCACCCCCGGGACAGCTAGTTCGTACGAGCAGTACTTC
>TRBV19|NA|NA|TRBJ1-1
CASSVGGPEAFF
TGTGCCAGTAGCGTGGGGGGTCCTGAAGCTTTCTTT
>TRBV27|NA|NA|TRBJ2-1
CASSIIGGNNEQFF
TGTGCCAGCAGTATTATTGGAGGGAACAATGAGCAGTTCTTC
>TRBV29-1|TRBD1|NA|TRBJ1-1
CSVSEGADTEAFF
TGCAGCGTTTCCGAGGGGGCGGACACTGAAGCTTTCTTT
>TRBV5-1|TRBD1|NA|TRBJ2-1
CASSLGTGAYNEQFF
TGCGCCAGCAGCTTGGGGACAGGGGCCTACAATGAGCAGTTCTTC
>TRBV5-1|TRBD2|NA|TRBJ2-5
CASSLRLAGGQETQYF
TGCGCCAGCAGCTTGCGGCTAGCGGGGGGTCAAGAGACCCAGTACTTC
>TRBV27|NA|NA|TRBJ1-6
CASSLNRASPLHF
TGTGCCAGCAGTTTGAACAGGGCTTCACCCCTCCACTTT
>TRBV11-2|NA|NA|TRBJ1-1
CASSLQTVPDTEAFF
TGTGCCAGCAGCCTTCAGACAGTACCCGACACTGAAGCTTTCTTT
>TRBV28|TRBD1|NA|TRBJ2-7
CASSSSGTGSYEQYF
TGTGCCAGCAGTTCATCCGGGACAGGGTCTTACGAGCAGTACTTC
>TRBV6-7|TRBD2|NA|TRBJ2-3
CASSSARLAGARERAGTDTQYF
TGTGCCAGCAGTTCCGCCCGACTAGCGGGGGCTAGGGAGAGGGCGGGCACAGATACGCAGTATTTT
>TRBV18|NA|NA|TRBJ1-2
CASSPPPGRAGYGYTF
TGTGCCAGCTCACCACCTCCGGGCAGGGCGGGGTATGGCTACACCTTC
>TRBV10-1|NA|NA|TRBJ1-2
CASSESANYGYTF
TGCGCCAGCAGTGAGTCCGCGAACTATGGCTACACCTTC
>TRBV19|NA|NA|TRBJ1-5
CASSMGARNQPQHF
TGTGCCAGTAGTATGGGGGCTCGCAATCAGCCCCAGCATTTT
>TRBV7-8|NA|NA|TRBJ1-5
CASSLATAGNQPQHF
TGTGCCAGCAGCTTAGCGACAGCCGGGAATCAGCCCCAGCATTTT
>TRBV3-1/TRBV3-2|NA|NA|TRBJ1-6
CASSQGGVRSPLHF
TGTGCCAGCAGCCAAGGGGGGGTACGTTCACCCCTCCACTTT
>TRBV18|TRBD1|NA|TRBJ2-1
CASSGQGTYNEQFF
TGTGCCAGCTCAGGACAGGGTACCTACAATGAGCAGTTCTTC
>TRBV20-1|NA|many|TRBJ2-5
CSASGQQKKETQYF
TGCAGTGCTAGTGGACAACAAAAAAAAGAGACCCAGTACTTC
>TRBV6-6|NA|NA|TRBJ2-5
CASSPRSEETQYF
TGTGCCAGCAGTCCCCGGAGCGAAGAGACCCAGTACTTC
>TRBV5-5|NA|NA|TRBJ1-1
CASSLDRRTEAFF
TGTGCCAGCAGCTTGGACAGGCGTACTGAAGCTTTCTTT
>TRBV5-1|NA|once|TRBJ1-1
CASSGGQGLDEAFF
TGCGCCAGCAGCGGGGGCCAGGGTTTGGATGAAGCTTTCTTT
>TRBV6-6|TRBD1|NA|TRBJ2-7
CASSYPGKGAAYEQYF
TGTGCCAGCAGTTACCCAGGAAAGGGGGCGGCCTACGAGCAGTACTTC
>TRBV29-1|TRBD1|once|TRBJ2-7
CSVEGSGQGAIVGEQYF
TGCAGCGTTGAAGGTTCGGGACAGGGGGCGATTGTTGGCGAGCAGTACTTC
>TRBV5-1|NA|NA|TRBJ2-1
CASSLARGRMTSHNEQFF
TGCGCCAGCAGCTTGGCCAGGGGTAGAATGACGAGCCACAATGAGCAGTTCTTC
>TRBV2|TRBD1|NA|TRBJ1-1
CASSGTQGARWTEAFF
TGTGCCAGCAGTGGGACGCAGGGGGCGCGATGGACTGAAGCTTTCTTT
>TRBV27|NA|NA|TRBJ2-1
CASSLGVRTEQFF
TGTGCCAGCAGTTTAGGGGTTAGGACAGAGCAGTTCTTC
>TRBV2|NA|NA|TRBJ1-1
CASSELAPEAFF
TGTGCCAGCAGTGAATTAGCCCCGGAAGCTTTCTTT
>TRBV10-3|TRBD1|NA|TRBJ1-2
CAITWDRSNYGYTF
TGTGCCATCACCTGGGACAGGAGTAACTATGGCTACACCTTC
>TRBV18|TRBD2|NA|TRBJ2-1
CASSPRGGKGYNEQFF
TGTGCCAGCTCACCCCGGGGAGGGAAGGGCTACAATGAGCAGTTCTTC
>TRBV4-1|NA|NA|TRBJ1-5
CASSQVAVSNQPQHF
TGCGCCAGCAGCCAAGTAGCAGTTAGCAATCAGCCCCAGCATTTT
>TRBV9|NA|NA|TRBJ2-1
CASSPSGPYSGLYNEQFF
TGTGCCAGCAGCCCATCGGGTCCATACAGCGGGCTCTACAATGAGCAGTTCTTC
>TRBV24-1|NA|many|TRBJ2-5
CATGGSQETQYF
TGTGCCACCGGGGGCAGTCAAGAGACCCAGTACTTC
>TRBV6-5|NA|NA|TRBJ2-2
CASREGLAPTGELFF
TGTGCCAGCAGGGAGGGACTCGCTCCCACCGGGGAGCTGTTTTTT
>TRBV19|NA|once|TRBJ2-7
CASSSGKVYEQYF
TGTGCCAGTAGTAGCGGGAAAGTCTACGAGCAGTACTTC
>TRBV10-3|NA|NA|TRBJ1-2
CAISVAFYGYTF
TGTGCCATCAGTGTAGCGTTCTATGGCTACACCTTC
>TRBV7-7|TRBD2|NA|TRBJ2-1
CASSLAAGGPNEQFF
TGTGCCAGCAGCTTAGCGGCGGGGGGGCCCAATGAGCAGTTCTTC
>TRBV5-6|TRBD1|NA|TRBJ2-4
CASSLTGGAIKNIQYF
TGTGCCAGCAGCTTAACAGGGGGCGCTATCAAAAACATTCAGTACTTC